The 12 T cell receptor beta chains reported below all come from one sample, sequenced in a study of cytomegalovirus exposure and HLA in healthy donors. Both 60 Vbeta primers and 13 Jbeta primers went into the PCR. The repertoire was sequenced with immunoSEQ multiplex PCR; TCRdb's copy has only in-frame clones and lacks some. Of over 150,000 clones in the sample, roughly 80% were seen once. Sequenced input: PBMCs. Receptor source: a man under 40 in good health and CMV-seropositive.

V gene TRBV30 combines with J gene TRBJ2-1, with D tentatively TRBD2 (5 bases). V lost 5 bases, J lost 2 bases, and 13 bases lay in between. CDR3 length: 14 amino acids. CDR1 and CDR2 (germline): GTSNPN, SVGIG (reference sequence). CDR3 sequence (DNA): TGTGCCTGGGCCACCGGGAATCCCTACAATGAGCAGTTCTTC. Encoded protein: CAWATGNPYNEQFF.

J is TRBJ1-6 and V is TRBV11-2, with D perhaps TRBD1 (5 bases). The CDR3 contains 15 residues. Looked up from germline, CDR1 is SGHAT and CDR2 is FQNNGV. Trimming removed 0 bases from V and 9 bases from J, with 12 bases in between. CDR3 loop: CASSLEGVRVSPLHF. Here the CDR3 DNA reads TGTGCCAGCAGCTTAGAAGGGGTTAGGGTTTCACCCCTCCACTTT.

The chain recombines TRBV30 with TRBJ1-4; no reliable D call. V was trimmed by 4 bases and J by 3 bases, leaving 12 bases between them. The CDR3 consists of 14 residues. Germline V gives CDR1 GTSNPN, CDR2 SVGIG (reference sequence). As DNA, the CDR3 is TGTGCCTGGACCGAGACATATTCTAATGAAAAACTGTTTTTT. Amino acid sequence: CAWTETYSNEKLFF. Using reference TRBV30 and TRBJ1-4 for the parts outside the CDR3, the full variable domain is SQTIHQWPATLVQPVGSPLSLECTVEGTSNPNLYWYRQAAGRGLQLLFYSVGIGQISSEVPQNLSASRPQDRQFILSSKKLLLSDSGFYLCAWTETYSNEKLFFGSGTQLSVL.

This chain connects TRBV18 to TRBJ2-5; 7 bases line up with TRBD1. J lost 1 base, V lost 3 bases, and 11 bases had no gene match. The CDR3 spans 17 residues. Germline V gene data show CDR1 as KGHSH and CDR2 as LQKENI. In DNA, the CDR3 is TGTGCCAGCTCACCCGTAACCGGGACAGCCAGCCAAGAGACCCAGTACTTC. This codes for CASSPVTGTASQETQYF.

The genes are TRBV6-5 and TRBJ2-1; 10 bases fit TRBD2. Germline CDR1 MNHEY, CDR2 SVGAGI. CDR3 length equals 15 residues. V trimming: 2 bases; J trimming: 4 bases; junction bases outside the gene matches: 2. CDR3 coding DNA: TGTGCCAGCAGTTACCTAGCGGGGGAATACAATGAGCAGTTCTTC. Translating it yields CASSYLAGEYNEQFF.

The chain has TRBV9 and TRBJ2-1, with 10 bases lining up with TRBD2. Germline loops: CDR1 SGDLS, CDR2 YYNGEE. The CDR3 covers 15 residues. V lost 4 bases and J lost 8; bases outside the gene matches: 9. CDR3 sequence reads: CASSPPGLASHEQFF. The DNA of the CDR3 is TGTGCCAGCAGCCCCCCGGGACTAGCGAGCCATGAGCAGTTCTTC.

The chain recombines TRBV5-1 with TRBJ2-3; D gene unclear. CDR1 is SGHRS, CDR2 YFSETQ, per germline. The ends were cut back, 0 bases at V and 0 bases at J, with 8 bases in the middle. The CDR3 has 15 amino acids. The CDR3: CASSLAPLSTDTQYF. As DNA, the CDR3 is TGCGCCAGCAGCTTGGCTCCCTTGAGCACAGATACGCAGTATTTT. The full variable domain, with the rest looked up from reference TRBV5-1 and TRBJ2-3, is KAGVTQTPRYLIKTRGQQVTLSCSPISGHRSVSWYQQTPGQGLQFLFEYFSETQRNKGNFPGRFSGRQFSNSRSEMNVSTLELGDSALYLCASSLAPLSTDTQYFGPGTRLTVL.

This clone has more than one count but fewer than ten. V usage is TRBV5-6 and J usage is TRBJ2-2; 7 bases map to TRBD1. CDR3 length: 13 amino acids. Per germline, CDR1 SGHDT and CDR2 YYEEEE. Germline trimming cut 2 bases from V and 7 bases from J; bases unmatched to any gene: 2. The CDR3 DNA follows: TGTGCCAGCAGCTTAACAGGGGTCGGGGAGCTGTTTTTT. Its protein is CASSLTGVGELFF.

DNA for the CDR3: TGCGCCAGCAGCCAAGTAGTCAGGGGAGATCAGCCCCAGCATTTT. Protein: CASSQVVRGDQPQHF. The chain employs TRBV4-1 and TRBJ1-5; D possibly corresponds to TRBD1 (6 bases). Per germline, CDR1 MGHRA and CDR2 YSYEKL. This CDR3 spans 15 amino acids. Deletions cut 1 base from V and 5 bases from J, with 12 bases between.

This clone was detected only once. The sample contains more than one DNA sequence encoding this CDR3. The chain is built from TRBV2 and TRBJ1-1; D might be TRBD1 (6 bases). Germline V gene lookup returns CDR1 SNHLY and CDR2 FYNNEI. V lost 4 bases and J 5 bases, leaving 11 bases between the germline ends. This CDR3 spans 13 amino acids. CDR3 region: CASSVSRGTEAFF. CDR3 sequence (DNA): TGTGCCAGCAGTGTTTCCAGGGGAACTGAAGCTTTCTTT.

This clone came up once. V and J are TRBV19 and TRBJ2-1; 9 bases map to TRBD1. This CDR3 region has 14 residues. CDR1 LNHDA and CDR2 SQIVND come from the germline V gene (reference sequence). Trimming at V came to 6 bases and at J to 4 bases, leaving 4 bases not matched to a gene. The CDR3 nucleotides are TGTGCCAGTAGCATTGGACAGGGGTACAATGAGCAGTTCTTC. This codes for CASSIGQGYNEQFF.

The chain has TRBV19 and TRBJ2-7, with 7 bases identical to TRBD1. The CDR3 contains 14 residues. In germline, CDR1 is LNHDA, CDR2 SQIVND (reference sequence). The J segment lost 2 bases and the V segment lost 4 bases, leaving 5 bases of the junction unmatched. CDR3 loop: CASSRGTGAYEQYF. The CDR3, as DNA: TGTGCCAGTAGTAGGGGAACAGGGGCCTACGAGCAGTACTTC.